Below, 28 T cell receptor beta chains from the same sample are listed, as sequenced in a study of OX40 agonist ivuxolimab in advanced cancers. TCRdb keeps only in-frame clones here, not all; method: immunoSEQ multiplex PCR. The top ten clones hold 15% to 20% of a sample with about 60,000 clones, about 90% of them seen once. Sequenced material: CD4+ or CD8+ T cells sorted from blood, taken in a trial of the OX40 agonist ivuxolimab. Receptors were obtained from an adult with an advanced solid tumor such as melanoma, head and neck, liver or kidney cancer.

The genes are TRBV11-1 and TRBJ2-7, with D unresolved. CDR1 is SGHAT and CDR2 is FQDESV in the germline V gene (reference sequence). Trimming took 3 bases from V and 4 from J, leaving 7 bases between them. CDR3 length equals 12 residues. CDR3 in amino acids: CASSLSSYEQYF. Written as DNA, the CDR3 is TGTGCCAGCAGCTTGTCCTCGTACGAGCAGTACTTC.

The rearrangement links TRBV27 to TRBJ1-5; D call uncertain. The V and J ends lost 3 bases and 7 bases respectively, with 13 bases between them. The CDR3 contains 14 residues. The germline V gene has CDR1 MNHEY and CDR2 SMNVEV (reference sequence). CDR3 region: CASSFRKGGQPQHF. CDR3 sequence (DNA): TGTGCCAGCAGTTTTCGTAAGGGCGGGCAGCCCCAGCATTTT.

This sequence joins TRBV30 and TRBJ1-5; 8 bases match TRBD1. The length of the CDR3 is 14 residues. V was pared by 2 bases and J by 2 bases, with 2 bases of the junction left unmatched. Germline values: CDR1 GTSNPN, CDR2 SVGIG (reference sequence). The CDR3 is CAWSLGQGNQPQHF. As DNA, the CDR3 is TGTGCCTGGAGTTTGGGACAGGGCAATCAGCCCCAGCATTTT.

The CDR3 here is CASSQDRTTANTGELFF. CDR3 in DNA: TGTGCCAGCAGCCAAGATAGGACAACCGCGAACACCGGGGAGCTGTTTTTT. The rearrangement joins TRBV14 to TRBJ2-2; D perhaps matches TRBD1 (5 bases). CDR3 length: 17 residues. Trimming took off 0 bases at V and 0 bases at J, with 11 bases between the two ends. Germline loops: CDR1 SGHDN, CDR2 FVKESK. Combining the CDR3 with reference TRBV14 and TRBJ2-2 gives the whole variable domain EAGVTQFPSHSVIEKGQTVTLRCDPISGHDNLYWYRRVMGKEIKFLLHFVKESKQDESGMPNNRFLAERTGGTYSTLKVQPAELEDSGVYFCASSQDRTTANTGELFFGEGSRLTVL.

This clone was recorded once. The chain has TRBV7-3 and TRBJ2-2; possibly TRBD1 for D (5 bases). The V gene's germline CDR1 is SGHTA and CDR2 FQGTGA. V lost 8 bases, J lost 8 bases, and 15 bases lay in between. The length of the CDR3 is 13 residues. This CDR3 reads CASSRAFGGELFF. The CDR3 DNA reads as TGTGCCAGCTCCAGGGCGTTTGGTGGGGAGCTGTTTTTT. The variable domain in full, completed from reference TRBV7-3 and TRBJ2-2, reads GAGVSQTPSNKVTEKGKYVELRCDPISGHTALYWYRQSLGQGPEFLIYFQGTGAADDSGLPNDRFFAVRPEGSVSTLKIQRTERGDSAVYLCASSRAFGGELFFGEGSRLTVL.

This clone was seen only once. The CDR3 is CASLGGSGELFF. Written as DNA, the CDR3 is TGTGCCAGTCTCGGGGGATCCGGGGAGCTGTTTTTT. The chain employs TRBV18 and TRBJ2-2; tentative D call: TRBD2 (6 bases). Trimming cost V 9 bases and J 6 bases, with 11 bases left between them. CDR1 is KGHSH and CDR2 is LQKENI in the germline V gene. This CDR3 region has 12 residues.

The gene calls are TRBV28 and TRBJ1-6; TRBD1 might be the D (5 bases). CDR3 size: 17 residues. The germline V and J ends were trimmed by 4 bases and 4 bases, with 17 bases remaining between them. Looked up from germline, CDR1 is MDHEN and CDR2 is SYDVKM. The DNA for the CDR3 is TGTGCCAGCAGTTCTCTCAAGACAGTCCCTTATAATTCACCCCTCCACTTT. Its translation: CASSSLKTVPYNSPLHF.

The V call is TRBV10-2, the J call TRBJ2-3; D not certain. CDR1 and CDR2 (germline): WSHSY, SAAADI. The CDR3 totals 11 residues. V lost 3 bases, J lost 2 bases, and 0 bases lay in between. CDR3 sequence: CASSDTDTQYF. CDR3 in DNA: TGCGCCAGCAGTGACACAGATACGCAGTATTTT.

The V and J genes are TRBV29-1 and TRBJ2-3; 7 bases are shared with TRBD1. Germline CDR1 is SQVTM and CDR2 is ANQGSEA. The CDR3 consists of 12 residues. The V segment lost 7 bases and the J segment 2 bases; nucleotides outside the gene matches: 3. Written as DNA, the CDR3 is TGCAGCGCCGGGACAGCCACAGATACGCAGTATTTT. It codes for CSAGTATDTQYF.

The sample holds one count of this clone. The J gene is TRBJ2-3, the V gene TRBV28; D tentatively fits TRBD1 or TRBD2 (5 bases each). V lost 5 bases to trimming and J lost 6 bases, with 12 bases between them. Per germline, CDR1 MDHEN and CDR2 SYDVKM. This CDR3 region has 13 residues. Here the CDR3 DNA reads TGTGCCAGCAGTCGTACGTGGGACGATACGCAGTATTTT. This codes for CASSRTWDDTQYF.

In this sample, this clone turned up a few times. The chain joins TRBV7-2 to TRBJ2-2, with D hard to call. The germline gives CDR1 SGHTA, CDR2 FQGNSA. Trimming removed 4 bases from V and 6 bases from J, with 9 bases in between. This CDR3 region has 13 residues. The CDR3 DNA sequence: TGTGCCAGCAGCTCGGCGTGGGCCGGGGAGCTGTTTTTT. Translated: CASSSAWAGELFF.

This rearrangement joins TRBV6-1 to TRBJ1-5; D may be TRBD1 (6 bases). Trimming left V 5 bases short and J 6 bases short, with 14 bases between. The CDR3 covers 14 residues. The V gene's germline CDR1 is MNHNS and CDR2 SASEGT. In nucleotides, the CDR3 is TGTGCCAGCAGTCCACAGGGAGGGGGTCAGCCCCAGCATTTT. The encoded protein is CASSPQGGGQPQHF.

Only a few counts were recorded for this clone. V and J are TRBV30 and TRBJ1-2; the D gene is possibly TRBD1 (6 bases). The CDR3 has 17 residues. The V end lost 2 bases, the J end lost 3 bases, and 22 bases lay between the germline ends. Germline CDR1 is GTSNPN and CDR2 is SVGIG (reference sequence). For the CDR3, the DNA is TGTGCCTGGAGTAATGTGCTGATGGGACAATTAGACTATGGCTACACCTTC. Amino acids: CAWSNVLMGQLDYGYTF.

J is TRBJ2-2 and V is TRBV11-3; possibly TRBD2 for D (6 bases). Germline lookup yields CDR1 SGHNT and CDR2 YENEEA. The V gene lost 5 bases and the J gene lost 9 bases, with 22 bases spanning the gap. This CDR3 is 16 amino acids long. The CDR3: CASSPLGTGGSRELFF. The CDR3 region has the DNA TGTGCCAGCAGCCCGCTTGGTACAGGAGGGTCCAGGGAGCTGTTTTTT.

The chain links TRBV5-1 to TRBJ2-1; D is possibly TRBD1 (6 bases). In germline, CDR1 is SGHRS, CDR2 YFSETQ. V shed 2 bases and J shed 3 bases, with 12 bases lying between them. This CDR3 is built from 15 residues. The DNA of the CDR3 is TGCGCCAGCAGCTTAAAACCGGACAGCTACAATGAGCAGTTCTTC. Its protein product is CASSLKPDSYNEQFF.

This clone was seen a single time. The rearrangement links TRBV18 to TRBJ2-5, with D perhaps TRBD2 (5 bases). Germline V CDR1 and CDR2: KGHSH, LQKENI. The CDR3 loop spans 15 amino acids. V was trimmed by 5 bases and J by 4 bases, leaving 17 bases between them. The CDR3 DNA follows: TGTGCCAGCTCATCTTCGCGGGTAATAGGAGAGACCCAGTACTTC. This sequence encodes CASSSSRVIGETQYF.

This chain links TRBV6-1 with TRBJ2-4; 14 positions match TRBD2. Germline CDR1 reads MNHNS; CDR2 reads SASEGT. V lost 7 bases to trimming and J lost 5 bases; unmatched junction nucleotides: 4. The CDR3 extends over 15 amino acids. CDR3 nucleotides: TGTGCCAGCACTGGACTAGCGGGAGGTGAAAACATTCAGTACTTC. It specifies CASTGLAGGENIQYF.

The chain links TRBV30 to TRBJ2-5, with D perhaps matching TRBD1 or TRBD2 (7 bases each). V was trimmed by 2 bases and J by 7 bases, leaving 20 bases between them. The CDR3 extends over 15 amino acids. Germline CDR1 reads GTSNPN; CDR2 reads SVGIG (reference sequence). CDR3 amino acids: CAWSRTPQGRGTQYF. CDR3 nucleotides: TGTGCCTGGAGTCGCACCCCACAGGGGAGGGGGACCCAGTACTTC.

The chain is built from TRBV2 and TRBJ2-2, with TRBD1 identical over 9 bases. Germline assignment: CDR1 SNHLY and CDR2 FYNNEI. The CDR3 is 16 amino acids. The trim removed 5 bases at V and 1 base at J, leaving 5 bases unmatched. DNA for the CDR3: TGTGCCAGCAGTCGGACAGGGGACGTGAACACCGGGGAGCTGTTTTTT. This gives the protein CASSRTGDVNTGELFF.

The rearrangement links TRBV2 to TRBJ1-4; TRBD1 aligns across 8 bases. With V trimmed by 6 bases and J by 11 bases, 11 bases remained unmatched. Germline lookup yields CDR1 SNHLY and CDR2 FYNNEI. This CDR3 is built from 14 residues. The CDR3 protein is CASSTDRGPGKLFF. CDR3 nucleotides: TGTGCCAGCAGCACCGACAGGGGACCTGGGAAACTGTTTTTT. The variable domain in full, completed from reference TRBV2 and TRBJ1-4, reads EPEVTQTPSHQVTQMGQEVILRCVPISNHLYFYWYRQILGQKVEFLVSFYNNEISEKSEIFDDQFSVERPDGSNFTLKIRSTKLEDSAMYFCASSTDRGPGKLFFGSGTQLSVL.

The chain links TRBV5-1 to TRBJ2-5; 8 nucleotides match TRBD1. Germline V gene lookup returns CDR1 SGHRS and CDR2 YFSETQ. V shed 1 base and J 5 bases; nucleotides not matched to a gene: 7. The CDR3 is 15 residues long. CDR3 region: CASSLSGRGQETQYF. The CDR3 DNA reads as TGCGCCAGCAGCTTGTCGGGCAGGGGGCAGGAGACCCAGTACTTC.

The chain combines TRBV18 with TRBJ1-5; weak D call: TRBD1 (5 bases). The CDR3 is 15 residues long. V lost 2 bases, J lost 1 base, and 9 bases lay in between. CDR1 and CDR2 from the germline V gene are KGHSH and LQKENI. The CDR3 region is CASSPEGHSNQPQHF. The CDR3 region has the DNA TGTGCCAGCTCACCAGAGGGGCACAGCAATCAGCCCCAGCATTTT.

This chain uses TRBV5-8 with TRBJ1-5, with D perhaps TRBD1 (6 bases). The V gene lost 4 bases and the J gene lost 2 bases, with 16 bases spanning the gap. The CDR3 contains 16 residues. Germline loops: CDR1 SGHTS, CDR2 YDEGEE. CDR3 loop: CASSRWGRQGNQPQHF. In nucleotides, the CDR3 is TGTGCCAGCAGCAGGTGGGGCAGACAGGGCAATCAGCCCCAGCATTTT.

This chain uses TRBV4-1 with TRBJ2-3; no clear D gene. CDR3 size: 13 residues. Germline V gene data show CDR1 as MGHRA and CDR2 as YSYEKL. V was clipped by 1 base and J by 0 bases, with 2 bases between them. The CDR3 region is CASSQGSTDTQYF. The CDR3 region has the DNA TGCGCCAGCAGCCAAGGGAGCACAGATACGCAGTATTTT.

This clone occurred once. Distinct nucleotide sequences in the sample also encode this CDR3. V gene TRBV18 combines with J gene TRBJ1-1, with D possibly being TRBD1 (5 bases). The CDR3 has 14 residues. In germline, CDR1 is KGHSH, CDR2 LQKENI. The V and J ends lost 0 bases and 4 bases respectively, with 9 bases between them. DNA of the CDR3: TGTGCCAGCTCACCACCATCGGGGCGCACTGAAGCTTTCTTT. Its translation: CASSPPSGRTEAFF.

Here the CDR3 reads CASSKLAHQHDEQFF. CDR3 nucleotides: TGTGCCAGCAGCAAACTAGCCCACCAACACGATGAGCAGTTCTTC. The V and J genes are TRBV21-1 and TRBJ2-1; the listed D gene, TRBD2, was not tested against the DNA. TRBV21-1 is a known pseudogene. CDR3 length: 15 amino acids.

CDR3 residues: CASKGSGANVLTF. In DNA, the CDR3 is TGTGCCAGTAAGGGAAGTGGGGCCAACGTCCTGACTTTC. The chain joins TRBV19 to TRBJ2-6, with D unclear. Germline V gives CDR1 LNHDA, CDR2 SQIVND (reference sequence). V lost 7 bases and J lost 3, with 7 bases in between. This CDR3 is built from 13 residues. The full variable domain, completed using reference TRBV19 and TRBJ2-6, is DGGITQSPKYLFRKEGQNVTLSCEQNLNHDAMYWYRQDPGQGLRLIYYSQIVNDFQKGDIAEGYSVSREKKESFPLTVTSAQKNPTAFYLCASKGSGANVLTFGAGSRLTVL.

V is TRBV4-1 and J is TRBJ2-2; D gene ambiguous. Germline assignment: CDR1 MGHRA and CDR2 YSYEKL. V gave up 4 bases and J gave up 1 base, with 10 bases separating them. The length of the CDR3 is 15 residues. The CDR3: CASSLVTGNTGELFF. The CDR3 nucleotides are TGCGCCAGCAGCCTTGTGACGGGGAACACCGGGGAGCTGTTTTTT.